Shown below are 21 T cell receptor beta chains from a single sample sequenced in a study of cytomegalovirus exposure and HLA in healthy donors. 13 Jbeta primers and 60 Vbeta primers were used for the PCR. Only in-frame clones appear in the TCRdb table, and some are missing; sequencing was by immunoSEQ multiplex PCR. The profile covers about 180,000 clones, with around three quarters appearing a single time and more than 0.55% taken by the ten largest. Sequenced: PBMCs. The receptors shown here come from a woman between 35 and 50 years old in good health and CMV-seronegative.

In nucleotides, the CDR3 is TGTGCCAGTAGTGTTAAAGGACCCGGGGGAGAGACCCAGTACTTC. This gives the protein CASSVKGPGGETQYF. J is TRBJ2-5 and V is TRBV19, with a possible D match to TRBD2 (6 bases). V lost 5 bases and J 4 bases, leaving 17 bases between the germline ends. The germline CDR1 and CDR2 sequences are LNHDA and SQIVND (reference sequence). This CDR3 contains 15 residues.

This chain uses TRBV11-2 with TRBJ2-7; possibly TRBD1 for D (5 bases). Trimming cost V 1 base and J 3 bases, with 7 bases left between them. The CDR3 is 13 residues long. Germline V gene sequence: CDR1 SGHAT, CDR2 FQNNGV. CDR3 DNA: TGTGCCAGCAGCTTAGGGGGCCTCTACGAGCAGTACTTC. Its translation is CASSLGGLYEQYF. The variable domain in full, with the rest retrieved from reference TRBV11-2 and TRBJ2-7, is EAGVAQSPRYKIIEKRQSVAFWCNPISGHATLYWYQQILGQGPKLLIQFQNNGVVDDSQLPKDRFSAERLKGVDSTLKIQPAKLEDSAVYLCASSLGGLYEQYFGPGTRLTVT.

The chain couples TRBV29-1 to TRBJ2-4, with D perhaps TRBD2 (7 bases). The CDR3 contains 15 residues. V was shortened by 3 bases and J by 7 bases, with 19 bases between the two germline ends. Germline CDR1 and CDR2: SQVTM and ANQGSEA. CDR3 DNA sequence: TGCAGCGTTGATGGGGTAGGGGGGGCTAATAACATTCAGTACTTC. This gives the protein CSVDGVGGANNIQYF.

This chain joins TRBV6-6 and TRBJ2-5; 7 nucleotides match TRBD2. Germline CDR1 is MNHNY and CDR2 is SVGAGI (reference sequence). The J segment lost 0 bases and the V segment lost 10 bases, leaving 8 bases of the junction unmatched. CDR3 length equals 14 residues. CDR3 in DNA: TGTGCCACATCAGCGGGGCAGTACCAAGAGACCCAGTACTTC. Translating it yields CATSAGQYQETQYF.

The chain couples TRBV7-2 to TRBJ2-7; 7 positions match TRBD2. Germline loops: CDR1 SGHTA, CDR2 FQGNSA. The V segment lost 0 bases and the J segment 0 bases; nucleotides outside the gene matches: 2. The CDR3 covers 15 residues. CDR3 protein: CASSLALAVSYEQYF. CDR3 DNA sequence: TGTGCCAGCAGCTTAGCGCTAGCGGTCTCCTACGAGCAGTACTTC.

As DNA, the CDR3 is TGCGCCAGCAGCACCATCAGGGGGCTGCAAGAGACCCAGTACTTC. It encodes CASSTIRGLQETQYF. The V and J genes are TRBV5-1 and TRBJ2-5; 8 bases line up with TRBD1. Germline-derived CDR1 and CDR2 are SGHRS and YFSETQ. The CDR3 spans 15 residues. The J segment lost 2 bases and the V segment lost 4 bases, leaving 7 bases of the junction unmatched.

The chain employs TRBV18 and TRBJ1-5; 8 bases line up with TRBD1. CDR3 length equals 14 residues. With V trimmed by 8 bases and J by 1 base, 4 bases remained unmatched. Germline CDR1 KGHSH, CDR2 LQKENI. The CDR3 here is CASGGTGSNQPQHF. The CDR3 region has the DNA TGTGCCAGCGGCGGGACAGGAAGCAATCAGCCCCAGCATTTT.

This chain links TRBV7-6 with TRBJ2-3; 13 bases are shared with TRBD2. In germline, CDR1 is SGHVS, CDR2 FNYEAQ. V shed 2 bases and J 4 bases; nucleotides not matched to a gene: 9. This CDR3 has 18 residues. The CDR3 loop is CASSLKSPTSGRSDTQYF. CDR3 DNA: TGTGCCAGCAGCTTAAAATCCCCGACTAGCGGGAGGTCAGATACGCAGTATTTT.

J is TRBJ1-5 and V is TRBV30, with D perhaps matching TRBD1 (6 bases). This CDR3 has 15 amino acids. The germline gives CDR1 GTSNPN, CDR2 SVGIG (reference sequence). The V end was cut by 2 bases, the J end by 1 base, with 12 bases between. CDR3 sequence: CAWSRAGVSNQPQHF. The CDR3 nucleotides are TGTGCCTGGAGTAGGGCAGGGGTGAGCAATCAGCCCCAGCATTTT.

The chain is built from TRBV19 and TRBJ2-7; 8 nucleotides align to TRBD1. Looked up from germline, CDR1 is LNHDA and CDR2 is SQIVND (reference sequence). V lost 3 bases to trimming and J lost 4 bases; unmatched junction nucleotides: 5. The CDR3 is made up of 14 amino acids. CDR3: CASSMTGQVYEQYF. CDR3 DNA sequence: TGTGCCAGTAGTATGACGGGACAGGTTTACGAGCAGTACTTC.

V usage is TRBV6-5 and J usage is TRBJ1-6, with TRBD1 identical over 7 bases. Germline loops: CDR1 MNHEY, CDR2 SVGAGI. V was pared by 6 bases and J by 6 bases, with 5 bases of the junction left unmatched. The CDR3 loop spans 14 amino acids. Here the CDR3 DNA reads TGTGCCAGCAGACCCGGGACAGCTAATTCACCCCTCCACTTT. It specifies CASRPGTANSPLHF.

This chain connects TRBV15 to TRBJ2-1; 7 bases map to TRBD2. CDR3 length: 15 amino acids. The V gene end was trimmed by 3 bases and the J gene end by 0 bases; junction bases not matched to a gene: 2. The germline V gene has CDR1 LNHNV and CDR2 YYDKDF (reference sequence). Written as DNA, the CDR3 is TGTGCCACCAGCAGCGGGAGGAGCTCCTACAATGAGCAGTTCTTC. Its translation is CATSSGRSSYNEQFF.

The chain has TRBV9 and TRBJ2-7, with TRBD2 matching over 9 bases. The CDR3 is made up of 14 amino acids. V lost 1 base, J lost 6 bases, and 5 bases stayed unmatched. CDR1 and CDR2 (germline): SGDLS, YYNGEE. CDR3 sequence (DNA): TGTGCCAGCAGCGTACTGGCGGGAGGGGGCGAGCAGTACTTC. It yields the protein CASSVLAGGGEQYF.

The gene calls are TRBV30 and TRBJ1-1; possible D gene TRBD1, 5 bases. In germline, CDR1 is GTSNPN, CDR2 SVGIG (reference sequence). CDR3 size: 13 residues. With 4 bases removed from V and 7 bases from J, the gap between germline ends came to 16 bases. The CDR3 nucleotides read TGTGCCTGGACTGGCGGAGGGGCGGTTGAAGCTTTCTTT. Translating it yields CAWTGGGAVEAFF.

The chain has TRBV19 and TRBJ2-1; maybe TRBD2 (6 bases). The CDR3 runs to 15 residues. V shed 5 bases and J shed 1 base, with 12 bases lying between them. Germline V gene lookup returns CDR1 LNHDA and CDR2 SQIVND (reference sequence). This chain's CDR3 is CASSWSSESYNEQFF. CDR3 DNA: TGTGCCAGTAGTTGGTCTAGCGAATCCTACAATGAGCAGTTCTTC.

The chain links TRBV23-1 to TRBJ2-5, with no clear D. TRBV23-1 is assigned to the ORF class and has an uncertain function. The CDR3 length is 16 residues. V was pared by 8 bases and J by 2 bases, with 21 bases between. Here the CDR3 DNA reads TGCGCCAGCTGTGAGAACCGCCAGTCGACACAAGAGACCCAGTACTTC. Translated: CASCENRQSTQETQYF.

The J gene is TRBJ1-1, the V gene TRBV6-7; tentative D call: TRBD1 (6 bases). TRBV6-7 is sorted into the ORF group, with uncertain function. The CDR3 length is 13 residues. Trimming stripped 2 bases from V and 6 bases from J, with 10 bases between. Here the CDR3 reads CASSYHTGSEAFF. DNA for the CDR3: TGTGCCAGCAGTTACCACACAGGGTCTGAAGCTTTCTTT.

The chain recombines TRBV19 with TRBJ1-2; 8 bases are shared with TRBD1. The V gene end was trimmed by 7 bases and the J gene end by 5 bases; junction bases not matched to a gene: 12. This CDR3 spans 15 amino acids. The germline V gene has CDR1 LNHDA and CDR2 SQIVND (reference sequence). DNA for the CDR3: TGTGCCAGTAACCCGCCGGGACAGGCTCCTTATGGCTACACCTTC. This gives the protein CASNPPGQAPYGYTF.

This chain connects TRBV2 to TRBJ2-7; 7 bases line up with TRBD1. The CDR3 contains 15 residues. Germline V gene lookup returns CDR1 SNHLY and CDR2 FYNNEI. With 4 bases clipped from V and 0 bases from J, the junction kept 6 bases outside the gene matches. The DNA of the CDR3 is TGTGCCAGCAGTGGCCAGGGACAGAGCTCCTACGAGCAGTACTTC. Translating it yields CASSGQGQSSYEQYF.

The J gene is TRBJ1-6, the V gene TRBV6-4; 10 bases map to TRBD1. The CDR3 has 15 residues. Germline CDR1 and CDR2: MRHNA and SNTAGT. V trimming: 0 bases; J trimming: 7 bases; junction bases outside the gene matches: 0. Here the CDR3 DNA reads TGTGCCAGCAGTGACTCGACAGGGGGCAATTCACCCCTCCACTTT. Translated, it gives CASSDSTGGNSPLHF.

The genes are TRBV9 and TRBJ2-1; TRBD2 agrees at 10 bases. This CDR3 is 17 amino acids long. Trimming removed 1 base from V and 8 bases from J; junction bases left unmatched: 12. Per germline, CDR1 SGDLS and CDR2 YYNGEE. The CDR3 reads CASSVLGTAGGPDEQFF. The DNA of the CDR3 is TGTGCCAGCAGCGTATTGGGGACAGCGGGAGGGCCCGATGAGCAGTTCTTC.